A single T cell receptor beta chain is shown here with its context. The second PCR ran about 6 to 11 cycles with a sample-barcoded 5' primer and J-beta primers. Using its own MiXCR run on the 5' RACE reads, TCRdb lists one record per CDR3 protein. The sample consists of under 800,000 distinct CDR3 sequences, around 46% of them appearing once. The sample comes from a study of blood T cells in healthy people across ages. The V gene's germline CDR1 is DFQATT and CDR2 SNEGSKA (reference sequence). The V segment lost 6 bases and the J segment 5 bases; nucleotides outside the gene matches: 9. CDR3 length: 14 amino acids.

The V and J genes are TRBV20-1 and TRBJ1-5; the match to TRBD1 covers 8 bases. Sequenced sample: blood. This receptor was obtained from a woman aged 60-70 years in good health. The CDR3 loop reads CSAIDRGSDQPQHF. The CDR3 nucleotides are TGCAGTGCAATTGACAGGGGAAGCGATCAGCCCCAGCATTTT.